The entry that follows covers one TCR beta chain sequence. Its matching antigen is unknown. These data are taken from a study of T cell repertoires in cytomegalovirus infection. On the study more broadly: Public TCR beta signatures indicated both CMV infection and matching HLA type. General observations from the study: HLA-C-restricted CMV-specific TCR beta clonotypes prevailed in the ex vivo response.

The CDR3 loop spans 12 amino acids. The ends were cut back, 5 bases at V and 7 bases at J, with 9 bases in the middle. In germline, CDR1 is LGHDT, CDR2 YNNKEL (reference sequence). TCRdb re-derived calls from the reads in MiXCR, one entry per CDR3 protein. The profile shows roughly 720,000 distinct CDR3 sequences, about a third of them singletons. Sequencing was performed on PBMCs. The TCR originated in a human donor in good health (CMV status not recorded). Some clones in this sample may be carry-over from other donors' samples. The chain joins TRBV3-1 to TRBJ2-1; D gene unclear. CDR3 sequence: CASSSDGNEQFF. CDR3 bases: TGTGCCAGCAGCTCCGATGGGAATGAGCAGTTCTTC.